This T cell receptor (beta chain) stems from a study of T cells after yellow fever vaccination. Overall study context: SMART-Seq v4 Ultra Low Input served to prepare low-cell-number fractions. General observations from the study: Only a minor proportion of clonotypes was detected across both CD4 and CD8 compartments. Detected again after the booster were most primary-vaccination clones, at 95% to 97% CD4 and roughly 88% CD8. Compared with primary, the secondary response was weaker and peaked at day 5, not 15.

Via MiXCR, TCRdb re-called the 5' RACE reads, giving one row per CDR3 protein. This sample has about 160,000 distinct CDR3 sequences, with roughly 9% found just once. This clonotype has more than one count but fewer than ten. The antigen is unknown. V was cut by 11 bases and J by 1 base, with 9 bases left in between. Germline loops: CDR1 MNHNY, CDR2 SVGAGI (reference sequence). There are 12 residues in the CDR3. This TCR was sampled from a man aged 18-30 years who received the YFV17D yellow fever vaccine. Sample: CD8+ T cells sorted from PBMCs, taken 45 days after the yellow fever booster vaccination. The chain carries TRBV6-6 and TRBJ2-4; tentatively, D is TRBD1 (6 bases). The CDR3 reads CAEGQAKNIQYF. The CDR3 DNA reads TGTGCCGAAGGACAGGCCAAAAACATTCAGTACTTC.